This T cell receptor (beta chain) derives from a study of cytomegalovirus exposure and HLA in healthy donors. V was cut by 5 bases and J by 11 bases, with 21 bases left in between. Germline CDR1 LNHDA, CDR2 SQIVND (reference sequence). This CDR3 contains 14 residues. The PCR was carried out with 60 Vbeta primers and 13 Jbeta primers. Measured with immunoSEQ multiplex PCR; TCRdb has only the in-frame clones, and not every one. The sample lists fewer than 200,000 clones, over 65% occurring once. The specimen sequenced was PBMCs. The genes are TRBV19 and TRBJ2-5; maybe TRBD2 (7 bases). This sequence was found in a man in his sixties in good health and CMV-seronegative. The CDR3 here is CASSPLRGGSEQYF. In DNA form, the CDR3 reads TGTGCCAGTAGTCCTCTAAGGGGGGGGAGTGAGCAGTACTTC.